The entry below gives a single T cell receptor beta chain sequence along with its context. What it binds is unknown. These data originate in a study of neoadjuvant nivolumab and ipilimumab in lung cancer. Study-level background: Patients got nivolumab 3 mg/kg on days 1, 15 and 29; combination added ipilimumab 1 mg/kg day 1.

The germline V gene encodes CDR1 SEHNR and CDR2 FQNEAQ (reference sequence). The V and J ends lost 5 bases and 4 bases, in that order; junction bases with no gene match: 6. The CDR3 is made up of 14 amino acids. Clones were sequenced by immunoSEQ multiplex PCR, and TCRdb holds only the in-frame ones, with some missing. The table has 10,000 to 15,000 clones, roughly 75% seen once. Overall study results and limits: Resected-tumor TCR richness correlated positively with pretherapy blood richness. Only two of four nivolumab-treated tumors gained richness and clonality by surgery. TCR richness and clonality were higher in tumors than adjacent uninvolved lung.

This clonotype was sampled from an adult with non-small cell lung cancer. This chain links TRBV7-9 with TRBJ2-7; 9 bases match TRBD1. The source material was peripheral blood, sampled after neoadjuvant nivolumab, alone or with ipilimumab, at or shortly before surgery. The CDR3 DNA follows: TGTGCCAGCAGCCCCAGGACAGGGGATTACGAGCAGTACTTC. Residues: CASSPRTGDYEQYF.